These T cell receptor beta chains were read from a single sample in a study of T cell responses to AZD1222 COVID-19 vaccine. Profiling relied on immunoSEQ multiplex PCR, and the TCRdb table lists in-frame clones only, not all of them. The sample includes about 190,000 clones, 87% seen only once; the top ten take 2.5% to 3%. The sample here was peripheral blood, taken on day 0 of MenACWY control vaccination. All receptors derive from an adult in good health. CDR3s include the opening cysteine and the closing phenylalanine or tryptophan. D genes are given only for firm matches. Expanded clones are given a class, and other clones once, few, many or no size at all.

d_gene,abundance,v_gene,j_gene,CDR3nt,CDR3aa
.,.,TRBV5-1,TRBJ1-2,TGCGCCAGCCGACCGGAGGGATATCGCTACACCTTC,CASRPEGYRYTF
.,few,TRBV9,TRBJ2-7,TGTGCCAGCAGTGATAATTCGTCCCCTTCCTACGAGCAGTACTTC,CASSDNSSPSYEQYF
.,.,TRBV7-3,TRBJ2-2,TGTGCCAGCAGCTCTCAGGGGTTGGGGGAGCTGTTTTTT,CASSSQGLGELFF
TRBD2,.,TRBV5-6,TRBJ2-5,TGTGCCAGCAGCTCACTATGGACTAGTCAGGAGACCCAGTACTTC,CASSSLWTSQETQYF
TRBD1,.,TRBV14,TRBJ1-3,TGTGCCAGCAGCCTGATCAGGGGGTCTGGAAACACCATATATTTT,CASSLIRGSGNTIYF
TRBD1,few,TRBV2,TRBJ1-4,TGTGCCAGCAGTCCTTCGACAGGGGGCGGCGAAAAACTGTTTTTT,CASSPSTGGGEKLFF
.,.,TRBV28,TRBJ2-1,TGTGCCAGCAGTTTACCCGGGCCAGGGACCTACAATGAGCAGTTCTTC,CASSLPGPGTYNEQFF
TRBD2,.,TRBV2,TRBJ2-1,TGTGCCAGCAGCCCCGAGACTAGCTCCAATGAGCAGTTCTTC,CASSPETSSNEQFF
.,.,TRBV6-5,TRBJ1-4,TGTGCCAGCAGTTACTCTGGGGCCCGGGATGAAAAACTGTTTTTT,CASSYSGARDEKLFF
TRBD1,.,TRBV5-1,TRBJ2-5,TGCGCCAGCAGCTTGGACAGGGGGCGAGAGACCCAGTACTTC,CASSLDRGRETQYF